The 20 T cell receptor beta chains below come from one sample, sequenced in a study of blood T cell repertoires in COVID-19. Clones were sequenced by immunoSEQ multiplex PCR, and TCRdb holds only the in-frame ones, with some missing. In the table there are approximately 100,000 clones, around 84% of which are singletons. Sequenced material: peripheral blood. Source of these receptors: a human donor in a cohort sampled during active COVID-19.

This clone occurred once. The V call is TRBV29-1, the J call TRBJ2-7, with D possibly TRBD1 on 6 matching bases. CDR3 length: 13 amino acids. Germline CDR1 and CDR2: SQVTM and ANQGSEA. The V gene lost 4 bases and the J gene lost 0 bases, with 10 bases spanning the gap. CDR3 coding DNA: TGCAGCGTTGTAGGGGGAAGCTCCTACGAGCAGTACTTC. Translation: CSVVGGSSYEQYF.

The rearrangement links TRBV5-6 to TRBJ1-1; the match to TRBD1 covers 8 bases. Looked up from germline, CDR1 is SGHDT and CDR2 is YYEEEE. Unmatched junction bases numbered 5, after V lost 4 bases and J lost 6 bases. This CDR3 region has 13 residues. In DNA form, the CDR3 reads TGTGCCAGCAGCAGGACAGGGTTCGCTGAAGCTTTCTTT. As protein: CASSRTGFAEAFF.

The chain combines TRBV3-1 (or the pseudogene TRBV3-2) with TRBJ1-3, with 9 bases lining up with TRBD1. The J segment lost 2 bases and the V segment lost 4 bases, leaving 3 bases of the junction unmatched. The CDR3 runs to 15 residues. Per germline, CDR1 LGHDT and CDR2 YNNKEL (reference sequence). Here the CDR3 DNA reads TGTGCCAGCAGCCGGGGACAGGGTACTGGAAACACCATATATTTT. This sequence encodes CASSRGQGTGNTIYF.

The V call is TRBV5-5, the J call TRBJ1-3; no definite D call. Trimming stripped 4 bases from V and 4 bases from J, with 9 bases between. This CDR3 comprises 13 residues. Germline V gene lookup returns CDR1 SGHKS and CDR2 YYEKEE (reference sequence). The CDR3 DNA reads TGTGCCAGCAGCCCATCGGTCGGAAACACCATATATTTT. This sequence encodes CASSPSVGNTIYF. The complete variable domain, with remaining parts taken from reference TRBV5-5 and TRBJ1-3, reads DAGVTQSPTHLIKTRGQQVTLRCSPISGHKSVSWYQQVLGQGPQFIFQYYEKEERGRGNFPDRFSARQFPNYSSELNVNALLLGDSALYLCASSPSVGNTIYFGEGSWLTVV.

The V call is TRBV7-2, the J call TRBJ2-7; TRBD1 agrees at 8 bases. With V trimmed by 1 base and J by 3 bases, 5 bases remained unmatched. Germline CDR1 SGHTA, CDR2 FQGNSA. CDR3 length: 15 amino acids. This CDR3 reads CASSLEGTGYYEQYF. Here the CDR3 DNA reads TGTGCCAGCAGCTTAGAAGGGACAGGTTACTACGAGCAGTACTTC.

The chain has TRBV6-2 or TRBV6-3 and TRBJ2-7; 7 bases match TRBD1. The trim removed 5 bases at V and 2 bases at J, leaving 9 bases unmatched. CDR1 is MNHEY, CDR2 SVGEGT, per germline. The CDR3 runs to 15 residues. CDR3 amino acids: CASSRSKGQAYEQYF. CDR3 nucleotide sequence: TGTGCCAGCAGTCGATCCAAAGGACAGGCCTACGAGCAGTACTTC.

The CDR3, as DNA: TGTGCTAGTGGTTTGGTACTAGGTTCGCAGTACTTC. Its protein product is CASGLVLGSQYF. This sequence joins TRBV12-5 and TRBJ2-7, with TRBD2 as a possible D gene (5 bases). Trimming took off 0 bases at V and 9 bases at J, with 9 bases between the two ends. CDR1 and CDR2 (germline): LGHNT, FRNRAP. This CDR3 has 12 residues. Using reference TRBV12-5 and TRBJ2-7 for the parts outside the CDR3, the full variable domain is DARVTQTPRHKVTEMGQEVTMRCQPILGHNTVFWYRQTMMQGLELLAYFRNRAPLDDSGMPKDRFSAEMPDATLATLKIQPSEPRDSAVYFCASGLVLGSQYFGPGTRLTVT.

On this clone itself: Other DNA sequences of this sample code for an identical CDR3. V usage is TRBV7-3 and J usage is TRBJ2-3; the match to TRBD2 covers 15 bases. V lost 3 bases to trimming and J lost 3 bases; unmatched junction nucleotides: 1. CDR1 is SGHTA, CDR2 FQGTGA, per germline. The CDR3 loop spans 16 amino acids. The CDR3 DNA reads as TGTGCCAGCAGCTTCGGACTAGCGGGGGGGACAGATACGCAGTATTTT. Translation: CASSFGLAGGTDTQYF.

V is TRBV5-1 and J is TRBJ2-3; 12 bases align to TRBD2. From germline, CDR1 is SGHRS and CDR2 YFSETQ. Trimming took 3 bases from V and 0 from J; bases not matched to a gene: 5. The CDR3 length is 17 residues. The CDR3 DNA reads TGCGCCAGCAGCTCCAGGACTAGCGGGGCAAGCACAGATACGCAGTATTTT. It specifies CASSSRTSGASTDTQYF.

As regards this clone: This same CDR3 is encoded by further DNA sequences in the sample. The chain links TRBV30 to TRBJ1-3, with D hard to call. Germline-derived CDR1 and CDR2 are GTSNPN and SVGIG (reference sequence). The CDR3 loop spans 12 amino acids. V gave up 0 bases and J gave up 4 bases, with 4 bases separating them. The CDR3 DNA follows: TGTGCCTGGAGTGTATTAGGAAACACCATATATTTT. Protein: CAWSVLGNTIYF.

The chain recombines TRBV19 with TRBJ2-7, with a possible D match to TRBD1 (7 bases). The CDR3 totals 15 residues. From germline, CDR1 is LNHDA and CDR2 SQIVND (reference sequence). V was trimmed by 4 bases and J by 0 bases, leaving 13 bases between them. CDR3 residues: CASSSGTANSYEQYF. The CDR3 DNA sequence: TGTGCCAGTAGTAGCGGGACAGCAAACTCCTACGAGCAGTACTTC.

The genes are TRBV20-1 and TRBJ1-1; 12 bases line up with TRBD1. Per the germline V gene, CDR1 is DFQATT and CDR2 is SNEGSKA (reference sequence). This CDR3 is built from 21 residues. V lost 3 bases, J lost 1 base, and 21 bases stayed unmatched. CDR3 region: CSASGKVGTGGFWGTNTEAFF. The CDR3 bases are TGCAGTGCTAGTGGAAAGGTGGGGACAGGGGGCTTTTGGGGTACGAACACTGAAGCTTTCTTT.

The J gene is TRBJ1-1, the V gene TRBV6-5, with a tentative D call TRBD1 (6 bases). Deletions cut 6 bases from V and 4 bases from J, with 15 bases between. Germline V gene data show CDR1 as MNHEY and CDR2 as SVGAGI. The CDR3 has 14 residues. The CDR3 here is CASRWGGLGTEAFF. The CDR3 coding sequence is TGTGCCAGCAGATGGGGGGGGCTTGGCACTGAAGCTTTCTTT.

This clone was picked up a small number of times. The CDR3 sequence is CAWGTNRNQPQHF. CDR3 sequence (DNA): TGTGCCTGGGGGACTAATCGCAATCAGCCCCAGCATTTT. This chain connects TRBV30 to TRBJ1-5; perhaps TRBD1 as D (5 bases). V lost 5 bases to trimming and J lost 2 bases, with 10 bases between them. This CDR3 has 13 amino acids. From germline, CDR1 is GTSNPN and CDR2 SVGIG (reference sequence).

The chain combines TRBV5-4 with TRBJ2-3; 7 positions match TRBD1. CDR1 is SGHNT and CDR2 is YYREEE in the germline V gene (reference sequence). The CDR3 sequence is 16 residues long. With V trimmed by 4 bases and J by 0 bases, 8 bases remained unmatched. The CDR3 sequence: CASSQKLGQSTDTQYF. CDR3 sequence (DNA): TGTGCCAGCAGCCAAAAGTTGGGACAGAGCACAGATACGCAGTATTTT.

The chain carries TRBV27 and TRBJ1-6; D ambiguous. Trimming shortened V by 5 bases and J by 14 bases, and 13 bases separated the two germline ends. This CDR3 is built from 12 residues. Germline-derived CDR1 and CDR2 are MNHEY and SMNVEV (reference sequence). This CDR3 is CASSPPGEALHF. The CDR3 DNA follows: TGTGCCAGCAGTCCGCCCGGGGAGGCCCTCCACTTT.

About this clone: Mismatch with germline at one junction end may stem from a read error. Different DNA sequences within this sample yield the same CDR3. The chain has TRBV5-6 and TRBJ1-2; TRBD1 matches at 8 bases. This CDR3 has 14 residues. CDR1 and CDR2 (germline): SGHDT, YYEEEE. This chain's CDR3 is CASSIGQGVGGYTF. The CDR3 region has the DNA TGTGCTAGCAGCATTGGACAGGGTGTGGGCGGCTACACCTTC.

This chain links TRBV5-1 with TRBJ1-3; 7 nucleotides line up with TRBD1. The CDR3 sequence is 16 residues long. V was clipped by 0 bases and J by 0 bases; unmatched bases: 3. The V gene's germline CDR1 is SGHRS and CDR2 YFSETQ. The CDR3 sequence is CASSLAGQASGNTIYF. In DNA form, the CDR3 reads TGCGCCAGCAGCTTGGCCGGACAGGCCTCTGGAAACACCATATATTTT.

This sequence joins TRBV10-3 and TRBJ2-2; TRBD2 matches 8 bases. The germline V gene has CDR1 ENHRY and CDR2 SYGVKD. V trimming: 4 bases; J trimming: 4 bases; junction bases outside the gene matches: 5. The CDR3 is 15 amino acids. This chain's CDR3 is CAISGRGAPTGELFF. CDR3 DNA: TGTGCCATCAGTGGGCGGGGGGCCCCCACCGGGGAGCTGTTTTTT.

The CDR3 bases are TGTGCCAGCAGCTTGGGCGGGGGATTCGAGCAGTACTTC. This codes for CASSLGGGFEQYF. The chain employs TRBV5-4 and TRBJ2-7, with TRBD2 identical over 7 bases. The V segment lost 0 bases and the J segment 6 bases; nucleotides outside the gene matches: 3. CDR1 and CDR2 from the germline V gene are SGHNT and YYREEE (reference sequence). The CDR3 is 13 amino acids.